This T cell receptor (beta chain) was sequenced during a study of blood T cell repertoires in COVID-19. Study background: T cells, B-cell-depleted T cells, or PBMCs provided the cDNA or gDNA that served as material.

V shed 5 bases and J shed 5 bases, with 13 bases lying between them. This CDR3 has 14 residues. The germline CDR1 and CDR2 sequences are SNHLY and FYNNEI. This clone appeared a few times. Profiling relied on immunoSEQ multiplex PCR, and the TCRdb table lists in-frame clones only, not all of them. The sample shows approximately 440,000 clones, about 91% of them seen only once. This chain connects TRBV2 to TRBJ1-5; tentatively, D is TRBD1 (6 bases). The sample consisted of peripheral blood. The receptor was isolated from a woman aged 50 to 60 with COVID-19, enrolled during active disease. The CDR3 loop is CASSSRGRDQPQHF. Written as DNA, the CDR3 is TGTGCCAGCAGTAGCAGGGGTAGGGATCAGCCCCAGCATTTT.